These 23 T cell receptor beta chains originate from one sample sequenced in a study of CD8 T cells in ankylosing spondylitis. Findings and limits, study-wide: A motif in TCR beta, a set of eight highly homologous variants, appeared characteristic of ankylosing spondylitis blood.

No antigens are known for them. In TCRdb, the 5' RACE reads were re-called with MiXCR into one record per CDR3 protein. The table records over 400,000 distinct CDR3 sequences, 25% to 30% of them present only once. The sequencing sample was made of blood, either unsorted or a sorted T cell fraction (not recorded which). The receptors here all came from a male donor with ankylosing spondylitis.

The chain carries TRBV9 and TRBJ2-5, with 8 bases lining up with TRBD1. The CDR3 has 15 amino acids. The germline CDR1 and CDR2 sequences are SGDLS and YYNGEE. V dropped 0 bases and J dropped 4; count of bases not matched to a gene: 5. The CDR3 here is CASSVGAGGLETQYF. CDR3 DNA sequence: TGTGCCAGCAGCGTAGGGGCAGGGGGCTTAGAGACCCAGTACTTC.

In this sample, this clonotype turned up a few times. V gene TRBV5-1 combines with J gene TRBJ2-2; TRBD2 aligns across 8 bases. J gave up 5 bases and V 4 bases, and 7 bases lay outside the gene matches. Germline CDR1 is SGHRS and CDR2 is YFSETQ. The CDR3 has 15 residues. CDR3 residues: CASSDAGLETGELFF. In nucleotides, the CDR3 is TGCGCCAGCAGCGACGCGGGACTAGAAACCGGGGAGCTGTTTTTT.

The J gene is TRBJ1-4, the V gene TRBV5-1, with 7 bases identical to TRBD1. The V and J ends lost 0 bases and 8 bases, in that order; junction bases with no gene match: 7. CDR1 and CDR2 (germline): SGHRS, YFSETQ. This CDR3 is built from 15 residues. The CDR3 reads CASSLDSGQREKLFF. As DNA, the CDR3 is TGCGCCAGCAGCTTGGATTCGGGACAGCGGGAAAAACTGTTTTTT.

The V gene is TRBV5-1, the J gene TRBJ1-1; D call uncertain. The germline V gene has CDR1 SGHRS and CDR2 YFSETQ. Deletions cut 4 bases from V and 3 bases from J, with 10 bases between. The CDR3 loop spans 13 amino acids. This CDR3 reads CASSVDGYTEAFF. The CDR3 bases are TGCGCCAGCAGCGTTGACGGATACACTGAAGCTTTCTTT.

The table lists this clonotype with many counts. This rearrangement joins TRBV29-1 to TRBJ1-2; 7 positions match TRBD1. Looked up from germline, CDR1 is SQVTM and CDR2 is ANQGSEA. The CDR3 contains 11 residues. V lost 3 bases to trimming and J lost 8 bases; unmatched junction nucleotides: 3. The CDR3 DNA sequence: TGCAGCGTTGACCAGGGGGACGGCTACACCTTC. Protein: CSVDQGDGYTF.

The chain joins TRBV12-3 or TRBV12-4 to TRBJ2-2, with D possibly being TRBD2 (6 bases). Trimming stripped 7 bases from V and 1 base from J, with 10 bases between. This CDR3 has 14 amino acids. CDR3 coding DNA: TGTGCCAGCATGGGTAGCGGGAACACCGGGGAGCTGTTTTTT. This encodes CASMGSGNTGELFF.

The chain is built from TRBV12-3 or TRBV12-4 and TRBJ2-2; 7 bases are shared with TRBD2. J gave up 5 bases and V 2 bases, and 17 bases lay outside the gene matches. The CDR3 is 19 residues long. CDR3 DNA sequence: TGTGCCAGCAGTTTAATGCGGGCGGGTGGCGGGAGTCGGACCGGGGAGCTGTTTTTT. Translating it yields CASSLMRAGGGSRTGELFF.

This clonotype was counted once. The rearrangement uses TRBV20-1 and TRBJ1-5, with 7 bases identical to TRBD1. V shed 0 bases and J 9 bases; nucleotides not matched to a gene: 8. CDR1 DFQATT and CDR2 SNEGSKA come from the germline V gene (reference sequence). This CDR3 is 14 amino acids long. CDR3 sequence (DNA): TGCAGTGCTAGAGAAGCAGGGGGGATAGGGCCCCAGCATTTT. It specifies CSAREAGGIGPQHF.

This chain links TRBV4-2 with TRBJ2-1, with no clear D. Germline-derived CDR1 and CDR2 are LGHNA and YNFKEQ. Trimming pared 0 bases from V and 7 bases from J, leaving 7 bases between. CDR3 length equals 13 residues. CDR3 protein: CASSQDRKNEQFF. CDR3 DNA sequence: TGTGCCAGCAGCCAAGATCGAAAGAATGAGCAGTTCTTC.

The genes are TRBV28 and TRBJ1-4; D not resolved. The CDR3 sequence is 13 residues long. Germline loops: CDR1 MDHEN, CDR2 SYDVKM. V lost 3 bases and J lost 7, with 9 bases in between. The CDR3 sequence is CASSFLRLEKLFF. The CDR3 DNA reads as TGTGCCAGCAGTTTTCTACGGCTTGAAAAACTGTTTTTT.

The chain recombines TRBV6-1 with TRBJ1-2; a weak D match, TRBD1 (5 bases). The germline V gene has CDR1 MNHNS and CDR2 SASEGT. This CDR3 is built from 11 residues. Trimming took off 11 bases at V and 6 bases at J, with 13 bases between the two ends. CDR3 sequence reads: CAGGRGHGYTF. CDR3 bases: TGTGCCGGGGGTAGGGGTCATGGCTACACCTTC.

The V gene is TRBV5-1, the J gene TRBJ2-2; D is ambiguous. Germline lookup yields CDR1 SGHRS and CDR2 YFSETQ. V lost 2 bases, J lost 1 base, and 6 bases lay in between. This CDR3 is 14 amino acids long. The CDR3 DNA reads TGCGCCAGCAGCTTTTCGCAGAACACCGGGGAGCTGTTTTTT. It translates to CASSFSQNTGELFF. Full variable domain (remainder filled in from reference TRBV5-1 and TRBJ2-2): KAGVTQTPRYLIKTRGQQVTLSCSPISGHRSVSWYQQTPGQGLQFLFEYFSETQRNKGNFPGRFSGRQFSNSRSEMNVSTLELGDSALYLCASSFSQNTGELFFGEGSRLTVL.

In this sample, this clonotype turned up many times. The chain has TRBV12-3 or TRBV12-4 and TRBJ1-1, with a tentative D call TRBD1 (6 bases). The CDR3 consists of 12 residues. With 7 bases removed from V and 8 bases from J, the gap between germline ends came to 14 bases. As DNA, the CDR3 is TGTGCCAGCATCCTAGGACAGTTCGAAGCTTTCTTT. It specifies CASILGQFEAFF.

This chain uses TRBV12-3 or TRBV12-4 with TRBJ2-2, with 7 positions matching TRBD2. The trim removed 5 bases at V and 1 base at J, leaving 4 bases unmatched. The CDR3 is 15 amino acids. The CDR3 nucleotides read TGTGCCAGCAGTCACTCTAGCGGGAACACCGGGGAGCTGTTTTTT. Its translation is CASSHSSGNTGELFF.

The chain links TRBV5-5 to TRBJ2-6; D is ambiguous. The germline V and J ends were trimmed by 5 bases and 0 bases, with 6 bases remaining between them. The CDR3 totals 14 residues. Germline CDR1 reads SGHKS; CDR2 reads YYEKEE (reference sequence). CDR3 in DNA: TGTGCCAGCAGTAACCCCTCTGGGGCCAACGTCCTGACTTTC. Translated, it gives CASSNPSGANVLTF.

V is TRBV20-1 and J is TRBJ2-1; TRBD2 might be the D (5 bases). The V end lost 4 bases, the J end lost 9 bases, and 7 bases lay between the germline ends. This CDR3 has 10 amino acids. Germline V lookup: CDR1 DFQATT, CDR2 SNEGSKA (reference sequence). Here the CDR3 DNA reads TGCAGTGCTAAAGGGAGTGAGCAGTTCTTC. This encodes CSAKGSEQFF.

This clonotype appeared a few times. V gene TRBV12-3 or TRBV12-4 combines with J gene TRBJ2-1; 7 nucleotides align to TRBD1. V shed 6 bases, J shed 9 bases, and the junction held 5 bases outside the gene matches. The CDR3 is 12 residues long. CDR3 DNA sequence: TGTGCCAGCAGACCAGACAGGGCTGAGCAGTTCTTC. Protein product: CASRPDRAEQFF.

This clonotype was recorded many times. V and J are TRBV4-2 and TRBJ2-5; no definite D call. V was cut by 1 base and J by 0 bases, with 6 bases left in between. The CDR3 is made up of 14 amino acids. In germline, CDR1 is LGHNA, CDR2 YNFKEQ. CDR3 in DNA: TGTGCCAGCAGCCAAGCCGAGTACCAAGAGACCCAGTACTTC. This translates into CASSQAEYQETQYF.

This clonotype was counted between two and nine times. The J gene is TRBJ2-1, the V gene TRBV3-1; possibly TRBD1 for D (5 bases). The germline gives CDR1 LGHDT, CDR2 YNNKEL (reference sequence). The CDR3 is 15 residues long. V lost 2 bases to trimming and J lost 4 bases, with 12 bases between them. The CDR3 bases are TGTGCCAGCAGCCAATGGGATGCAGGGTACAATGAGCAGTTCTTC. It codes for CASSQWDAGYNEQFF.

This clonotype was found a few times. This CDR3 is CASSLHRDGPNEQFF. The CDR3 DNA reads as TGTGCCAGCAGTCTACACAGGGACGGTCCCAATGAGCAGTTCTTC. This chain joins TRBV6-2 or TRBV6-3 and TRBJ2-1; D is perhaps TRBD1 (6 bases). The CDR3 consists of 15 residues. Trimming removed 5 bases at V and 6 bases at J, with 17 bases between. Germline V gene sequence: CDR1 MNHEY, CDR2 SVGEGT.

The V and J genes are TRBV11-2 and TRBJ2-1; 8 bases agree with TRBD2. CDR1 is SGHAT and CDR2 is FQNNGV in the germline V gene. The CDR3 has 15 amino acids. V lost 0 bases to trimming and J lost 7 bases; unmatched junction nucleotides: 5. The CDR3 loop reads CASSLDPGTRNEQFF. CDR3 in DNA: TGTGCCAGCAGCTTAGACCCCGGGACTAGAAATGAGCAGTTCTTC.

This clonotype has only a few counts. The J gene is TRBJ2-2, the V gene TRBV15; D gene uncertain. The CDR3 runs 15 residues. Germline-derived CDR1 and CDR2 are LNHNV and YYDKDF (reference sequence). Trimming removed 0 bases at V and 2 bases at J, with 7 bases between. Written as DNA, the CDR3 is TGTGCCACCAGCAGAGATTACGAAAACACCGGGGAGCTGTTTTTT. Residues: CATSRDYENTGELFF.

This clonotype turned up a few times. This chain uses TRBV24-1 with TRBJ2-5, with 9 positions matching TRBD1. J gave up 4 bases and V 5 bases, and 4 bases lay outside the gene matches. Germline CDR1 KGHDR, CDR2 SFDVKD. This CDR3 contains 14 residues. For the CDR3, the DNA is TGTGCCACCAGTGGTACAGGGGGCTTAGAGACCCAGTACTTC. Encoded protein: CATSGTGGLETQYF.